This TCR beta chain was identified during a study of long-term antiretroviral therapy in people with HIV. Investigators performed immunoSEQ version v3.0 at survey level. Only in-frame clones appear in the TCRdb table, and some are missing; sequencing was by immunoSEQ multiplex PCR. The sample holds 20,000 to 25,000 clones, roughly 80% seen once. The V and J ends lost 1 base and 2 bases respectively, with 6 bases between them. Germline loops: CDR1 SGHVS, CDR2 FNYEAQ. The CDR3 consists of 14 residues. Cryopreserved PBMC numbered about 1-10 million per sample before DNA extraction. This TCR was recovered from a woman between 25 and 40 years old with HIV. The specimen was unsorted PBMCs, collected 0.2 years after starting antiretroviral therapy. This chain uses TRBV7-6 with TRBJ1-3; a possible D gene is TRBD1 (5 bases). The CDR3 nucleotides are TGTGCCAGCAGCTTAGGACAGACTGGAAACACCATATATTTT. The encoded protein is CASSLGQTGNTIYF.